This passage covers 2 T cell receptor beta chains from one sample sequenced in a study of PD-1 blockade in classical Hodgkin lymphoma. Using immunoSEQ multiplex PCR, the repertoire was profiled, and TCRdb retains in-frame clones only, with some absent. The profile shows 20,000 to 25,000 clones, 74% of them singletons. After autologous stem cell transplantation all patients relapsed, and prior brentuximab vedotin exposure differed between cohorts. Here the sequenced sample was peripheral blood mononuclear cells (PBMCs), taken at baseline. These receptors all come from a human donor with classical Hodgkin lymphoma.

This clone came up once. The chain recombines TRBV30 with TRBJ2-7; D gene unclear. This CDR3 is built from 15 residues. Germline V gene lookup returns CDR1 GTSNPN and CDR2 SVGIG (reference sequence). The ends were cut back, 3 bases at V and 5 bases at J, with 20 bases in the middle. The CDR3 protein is CAWSTLMMGADEQYF. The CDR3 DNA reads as TGTGCCTGGAGCACCCTTATGATGGGTGCCGACGAGCAGTACTTC.

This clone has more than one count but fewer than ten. Here the CDR3 reads CASGPPASYNEQFF. The CDR3 DNA sequence: TGTGCCAGCGGGCCGCCAGCCTCCTACAATGAGCAGTTCTTC. V gene TRBV2 combines with J gene TRBJ2-1; D uncertain. V lost 8 bases and J lost 0, with 11 bases in between. CDR3 length equals 14 residues. Germline lookup yields CDR1 SNHLY and CDR2 FYNNEI. Filled out from reference TRBV2 and TRBJ2-1, the complete variable domain reads EPEVTQTPSHQVTQMGQEVILRCVPISNHLYFYWYRQILGQKVEFLVSFYNNEISEKSEIFDDQFSVERPDGSNFTLKIRSTKLEDSAMYFCASGPPASYNEQFFGPGTRLTVL.